The 28 T cell receptor beta chains presented below share a single source sample, sequenced in a study of blood T cell repertoires in COVID-19. Clones were read by immunoSEQ multiplex PCR, and TCRdb kept only the in-frame ones, dropping some. This sample has 240,000 or so clones, with 70% to 85% found just once. Sequencing used peripheral blood. Receptors were obtained from a woman older than 75 with acute or convalescent COVID-19.

This sequence joins TRBV28 and TRBJ1-6; maybe TRBD1 (6 bases). The CDR3 runs to 13 residues. Germline V lookup: CDR1 MDHEN, CDR2 SYDVKM. V dropped 5 bases and J dropped 10 bases, with 12 bases sitting between them. The CDR3 is CASSPRGRSPLHF. In DNA form, the CDR3 reads TGTGCCAGCAGTCCCAGGGGAAGGTCACCCCTCCACTTT.

This chain connects TRBV2 to TRBJ2-7, with TRBD1 matching 7 bases. V trimming: 6 bases; J trimming: 2 bases; junction bases outside the gene matches: 7. This CDR3 has 14 residues. Germline V CDR1 and CDR2: SNHLY, FYNNEI. This CDR3 is CASRGDSTTYEQYF. In nucleotides, the CDR3 is TGTGCCAGCAGGGGGGACAGTACCACCTACGAGCAGTACTTC. Variable domain in full (rest from reference TRBV2 and TRBJ2-7): EPEVTQTPSHQVTQMGQEVILRCVPISNHLYFYWYRQILGQKVEFLVSFYNNEISEKSEIFDDQFSVERPDGSNFTLKIRSTKLEDSAMYFCASRGDSTTYEQYFGPGTRLTVT.

The chain couples TRBV20-1 to TRBJ1-5; tentatively, D is TRBD1 (5 bases). The CDR3 is made up of 14 amino acids. The V end lost 3 bases, the J end lost 2 bases, and 11 bases lay between the germline ends. Germline CDR1 DFQATT, CDR2 SNEGSKA (reference sequence). The CDR3 coding sequence is TGCAGTGCTAGTCGGGGGATTCGCAATCAGCCCCAGCATTTT. It yields the protein CSASRGIRNQPQHF.

This clone was counted a few times. In the same sample, other DNA sequences code for this CDR3. V gene TRBV5-1 combines with J gene TRBJ2-5; D gene uncertain. V lost 4 bases, J lost 1 base, and 5 bases lay in between. Germline V lookup: CDR1 SGHRS, CDR2 YFSETQ. The CDR3 sequence is 12 residues long. As DNA, the CDR3 is TGCGCCAGCAGCGAGGTCCAAGAGACCCAGTACTTC. Translated, it gives CASSEVQETQYF.

The chain recombines TRBV21-1 with TRBJ1-1; no check of the table's D call, TRBD1, against the DNA was made. TRBV21-1 represents a pseudogene. CDR3 length: 20 residues. This CDR3 is CASSKDKGAGQAPLDTEAFF. The CDR3 DNA sequence: TGTGCCAGCAGCAAAGACAAGGGAGCAGGACAGGCCCCCCTGGACACTGAAGCTTTCTTT.

The rearrangement joins TRBV28 to TRBJ1-1, with 11 bases matching TRBD1. The trim removed 6 bases at V and 4 bases at J, leaving 4 bases unmatched. The CDR3 consists of 14 residues. The germline V gene encodes CDR1 MDHEN and CDR2 SYDVKM. CDR3 nucleotides: TGTGCCAGCAGCCGGACAGGGGGCGGCACTGAAGCTTTCTTT. Translating it yields CASSRTGGGTEAFF. The complete variable domain, with remaining parts taken from reference TRBV28 and TRBJ1-1, reads DVKVTQSSRYLVKRTGEKVFLECVQDMDHENMFWYRQDPGLGLRLIYFSYDVKMKEKGDIPEGYSVSREKKERFSLILESASTNQTSMYLCASSRTGGGTEAFFGQGTRLTVV.

CDR3 amino acids: CAISESREPQHF. The CDR3 nucleotides are TGTGCCATCAGTGAGTCCAGGGAGCCCCAGCATTTT. V usage is TRBV10-3 and J usage is TRBJ1-5, with a tentative D call TRBD1 (5 bases). This CDR3 has 12 amino acids. V gave up 0 bases and J gave up 8 bases, with 5 bases separating them. Germline V gene sequence: CDR1 ENHRY, CDR2 SYGVKD.

The chain has TRBV5-1 and TRBJ1-6, with no clear D. V was cut by 6 bases and J by 5 bases, with 18 bases left in between. The CDR3 is 16 amino acids. Germline-derived CDR1 and CDR2 are SGHRS and YFSETQ. Written as DNA, the CDR3 is TGCGCCAGCAAGAAGGAGTCCCTCCTAAATAATTCACCCCTCCACTTT. Protein: CASKKESLLNNSPLHF. Complete variable domain (other parts from reference TRBV5-1 and TRBJ1-6): KAGVTQTPRYLIKTRGQQVTLSCSPISGHRSVSWYQQTPGQGLQFLFEYFSETQRNKGNFPGRFSGRQFSNSRSEMNVSTLELGDSALYLCASKKESLLNNSPLHFGNGTRLTVT.

The chain combines TRBV18 with TRBJ2-5; the match to TRBD2 covers 7 bases. CDR1 and CDR2 (germline): KGHSH, LQKENI. V shed 4 bases and J 4 bases; nucleotides not matched to a gene: 9. The CDR3 sequence is 15 residues long. CDR3 residues: CASSRTGTKRETQYF. The CDR3 nucleotides read TGTGCCAGCTCACGAACCGGGACTAAGCGAGAGACCCAGTACTTC.

The V call is TRBV28, the J call TRBJ2-1; 7 positions match TRBD1. Unmatched junction bases numbered 11, after V lost 5 bases and J lost 13 bases. The germline gives CDR1 MDHEN, CDR2 SYDVKM. The CDR3 spans 13 residues. CDR3 DNA: TGTGCCAGCAGTCCGCTCGACAGGGTTGGACAGTTCTTC. The encoded protein is CASSPLDRVGQFF.

The chain carries TRBV5-1 and TRBJ2-7; weak D call: TRBD2 (7 bases). This CDR3 has 16 residues. Germline V lookup: CDR1 SGHRS, CDR2 YFSETQ. Trimming removed 0 bases from V and 3 bases from J, with 16 bases in between. In nucleotides, the CDR3 is TGCGCCAGCAGCTTGGGGGCGGGGGCTCAGGACTACGAGCAGTACTTC. Protein product: CASSLGAGAQDYEQYF.

The chain joins TRBV2 to TRBJ1-4; D not resolved. Trimming cost V 7 bases and J 0 bases, with 3 bases left between them. The V gene's germline CDR1 is SNHLY and CDR2 FYNNEI. This CDR3 comprises 12 residues. The CDR3 reads CASTATNEKLFF. CDR3 sequence (DNA): TGTGCCAGCACGGCAACTAATGAAAAACTGTTTTTT.

The chain combines TRBV7-2 with TRBJ1-1; D is perhaps TRBD1 (5 bases). Per germline, CDR1 SGHTA and CDR2 FQGNSA. The length of the CDR3 is 18 residues. Trimming shortened V by 5 bases and J by 6 bases, and 28 bases separated the two germline ends. CDR3 nucleotides: TGTGCCAGCAGCCGTAGGGGTGGGTTTGTCTCTCCCGACCCTGAAGCTTTCTTT. This codes for CASSRRGGFVSPDPEAFF. Drawing the rest from reference TRBV7-2 and TRBJ1-1, the complete variable domain is GAGVSQSPSNKVTEKGKDVELRCDPISGHTALYWYRQSLGQGLEFLIYFQGNSAPDKSGLPSDRFSAERTGGSVSTLTIQRTQQEDSAVYLCASSRRGGFVSPDPEAFFGQGTRLTVV.

This chain links TRBV7-2 with TRBJ1-1, with D uncertain. Germline values: CDR1 SGHTA, CDR2 FQGNSA. This CDR3 contains 14 residues. Trimming removed 2 bases at V and 0 bases at J, with 7 bases between. The chain's CDR3 is CASSLSSMNTEAFF. DNA for the CDR3: TGTGCCAGCAGCTTATCCAGTATGAACACTGAAGCTTTCTTT.

The chain uses TRBV10-1 and TRBJ1-1; tentative D call: TRBD1 (5 bases). The CDR3 contains 16 residues. The germline V gene encodes CDR1 WNHNN and CDR2 SYGVQD (reference sequence). Between the trimmed V and J ends, which lost 8 bases and 3 bases, there was a span of 22 bases. CDR3 DNA: TGCGCCAGCTCAAAGGGGCCCTCTCGTCGGGACACTGAAGCTTTCTTT. Translated: CASSKGPSRRDTEAFF.

The V gene is TRBV9, the J gene TRBJ2-1; TRBD2 matches at 7 bases. Germline V CDR1 and CDR2: SGDLS, YYNGEE. There are 13 residues in the CDR3. V shed 3 bases and J 7 bases; nucleotides not matched to a gene: 4. The CDR3 here is CASSAGTKNEQFF. The CDR3 DNA reads as TGTGCCAGCAGCGCCGGGACTAAAAATGAGCAGTTCTTC.

This clone was counted between two and nine times. The same CDR3 can be traced to other DNA sequences in this sample. The chain is built from TRBV6-5 and TRBJ1-1; 10 bases map to TRBD1. This CDR3 is built from 14 residues. The junction had 1 base not matched to a gene; V was cut back by 5 bases and J by 1 base. Germline assignment: CDR1 MNHEY and CDR2 SVGAGI. The CDR3 bases are TGTGCCAGCAGTCGGGACAGGGGGAACACTGAAGCTTTCTTT. Translation: CASSRDRGNTEAFF.

The rearrangement joins TRBV3-1 (or the pseudogene TRBV3-2) to TRBJ1-6; TRBD1 matches at 9 bases. Losses at the gene ends were 2 bases for V and 6 bases for J; bases not matched to a gene: 5. CDR1 is LGHDT and CDR2 is YNNKEL in the germline V gene (reference sequence). This CDR3 region has 16 residues. CDR3 sequence (DNA): TGTGCCAGCAGCCAACGGACAGGGGAGGGTAATTCACCCCTCCACTTT. Translation gives CASSQRTGEGNSPLHF.

This chain joins TRBV5-6 and TRBJ1-2; perhaps TRBD1 as D (5 bases). Germline V gives CDR1 SGHDT, CDR2 YYEEEE. The ends were cut back, 4 bases at V and 0 bases at J, with 16 bases in the middle. This CDR3 spans 16 amino acids. The chain's CDR3 is CASSLPPGQANYGYTF. For the CDR3, the DNA is TGTGCCAGCAGCCTGCCCCCCGGACAAGCTAACTATGGCTACACCTTC. Supplemented by reference TRBV5-6 and TRBJ1-2, the full variable domain reads DAGVTQSPTHLIKTRGQQVTLRCSPKSGHDTVSWYQQALGQGPQFIFQYYEEEERQRGNFPDRFSGHQFPNYSSELNVNALLLGDSALYLCASSLPPGQANYGYTFGSGTRLTVV.

The chain combines TRBV18 with TRBJ2-2; 8 nucleotides line up with TRBD2. The germline CDR1 and CDR2 sequences are KGHSH and LQKENI. The CDR3 totals 21 residues. J lost 0 bases, V lost 1 base, and 16 bases had no gene match. CDR3 in amino acids: CASSPLYLGPGLGANTGELFF. The CDR3 DNA follows: TGTGCCAGCTCACCACTCTATTTGGGTCCGGGACTAGGCGCGAACACCGGGGAGCTGTTTTTT.

The chain recombines TRBV7-7 with TRBJ1-5, with D tentatively TRBD1 (5 bases). Trimming removed 3 bases from V and 6 bases from J, with 9 bases in between. Germline V gene sequence: CDR1 SSHAT, CDR2 FNYEAQ (reference sequence). This CDR3 spans 13 amino acids. CDR3 loop: CASSLSRGQPQHF. CDR3 bases: TGTGCCAGCAGCTTGAGTAGGGGTCAGCCCCAGCATTTT.

The chain couples TRBV7-9 to TRBJ1-2; 10 nucleotides match TRBD1. V was pared by 4 bases and J by 13 bases, with 9 bases of the junction left unmatched. This CDR3 spans 13 amino acids. Germline values: CDR1 SEHNR, CDR2 FQNEAQ (reference sequence). The CDR3 DNA sequence: TGTGCCAGCAGCTACCGGGACAGGGGTGGAGGCACCTTC. It translates to CASSYRDRGGGTF.

This chain connects TRBV3-1 (or the pseudogene TRBV3-2) to TRBJ2-3, with D possibly being TRBD2 (5 bases). Germline CDR1 is LGHDT and CDR2 is YNNKEL (reference sequence). V was clipped by 0 bases and J by 4 bases, with 14 bases between them. This CDR3 has 16 amino acids. CDR3 region: CASSQEGTSGADTQYF. Written as DNA, the CDR3 is TGTGCCAGCAGCCAAGAAGGTACCTCCGGGGCAGATACGCAGTATTTT.

V gene TRBV5-4 combines with J gene TRBJ2-3; a weak D match, TRBD1 (5 bases). The V end lost 0 bases, the J end lost 5 bases, and 10 bases lay between the germline ends. The CDR3 is 14 residues long. Germline lookup yields CDR1 SGHNT and CDR2 YYREEE (reference sequence). The CDR3 here is CASSLEAGIDTQYF. The CDR3 DNA reads TGTGCCAGCAGCTTGGAGGCAGGGATAGATACGCAGTATTTT.

The CDR3 DNA reads TGCGCCAGTGGAGGGGGACAGCTTACCTACAATGAGCAGTTCTTC. Its translation is CASGGGQLTYNEQFF. The J gene is TRBJ2-1, the V gene TRBV10-2, with D perhaps TRBD1 (7 bases). The germline V gene has CDR1 WSHSY and CDR2 SAAADI. CDR3 length equals 15 residues. Deletions cut 9 bases from V and 2 bases from J, with 17 bases between.

The gene calls are TRBV19 and TRBJ2-1; TRBD1 matches 7 bases. Germline CDR1 and CDR2: LNHDA and SQIVND (reference sequence). CDR3 length: 13 residues. V lost 3 bases and J lost 7; bases outside the gene matches: 3. CDR3 coding DNA: TGTGCCAGTAGTATCGACAGGGTGAATGAGCAGTTCTTC. Translating it yields CASSIDRVNEQFF. Full variable domain (remainder filled in from reference TRBV19 and TRBJ2-1): DGGITQSPKYLFRKEGQNVTLSCEQNLNHDAMYWYRQDPGQGLRLIYYSQIVNDFQKGDIAEGYSVSREKKESFPLTVTSAQKNPTAFYLCASSIDRVNEQFFGPGTRLTVL.

J is TRBJ1-2 and V is TRBV12-3 or TRBV12-4, with TRBD1 matching 7 bases. This CDR3 has 13 amino acids. The trim removed 2 bases at V and 8 bases at J, leaving 5 bases unmatched. CDR3 protein: CASSLSTGEGYTF. The CDR3 DNA is TGTGCCAGCAGTTTATCTACAGGGGAGGGCTACACCTTC.

This chain uses TRBV7-2 with TRBJ2-1; D unclear. V lost 3 bases and J lost 5, with 11 bases in between. CDR3 size: 14 residues. Germline-derived CDR1 and CDR2 are SGHTA and FQGNSA. The CDR3 sequence: CASSFAISNNEQFF. The CDR3 nucleotides are TGTGCCAGCAGCTTCGCGATCTCGAACAATGAGCAGTTCTTC.